This T cell receptor beta chain was sequenced during a study of vaccination and CD4 T cells after COVID-19. Points from the study as a whole: A comparatively limited set of convalescent patients was examined, with no early post-infection timepoints. The median proportion of reactive clones detected only post-vaccination in convalescent patients was 85% to 90%.

Sequencing of DNA taken from cultured CD4+ T cells relied on the Oncomine TCR Beta short-read assay. MiXCR, applied by TCRdb to the PCR reads, yields one record per CDR3 protein. In the table there are fewer than 15,000 distinct CDR3 sequences, approximately 30% of which are singletons. To note about this clonotype: Its antigen is currently unknown.

Treatment meaning: roughly ten-day PBMC culture with coronavirus spike peptide pools or control peptides (ViraFEST assay). Positive PCR dates ranged from March to December 2020; these dates predated US Alpha, Beta and Delta variants. Input material: cultured CD4+ T cells from blood. The sequence derives from a human donor with COVID-19.

In DNA, the CDR3 is TGTGCCAGTAGTGTACTGGACGGGGCCAATTATGGCTACACCTTC. It translates to CASSVLDGANYGYTF. The chain has TRBV19 and TRBJ1-2, with D possibly matching TRBD1 (5 bases). This CDR3 region has 15 residues. Germline V gives CDR1 LNHDA, CDR2 SQIVND (reference sequence). Trimming removed 5 bases from V and 5 bases from J, with 18 bases in between.